These 10 T cell receptor beta chains originate from one sample sequenced in a study of early T cells in non-severe SARS-CoV-2 infection. TCRdb re-called the 5' RACE reads with MiXCR, one entry per CDR3 protein. Of approximately 79,000 distinct CDR3 sequences in the sample, 9.5% to 15% are singletons; the top ten hold approximately 1.1%. The sample comprised whole blood. The source is an adult who was a healthcare worker with PCR-confirmed SARS-CoV-2 infection or an uninfected control (not recorded which).

There are many counts of this clonotype. V gene TRBV2 combines with J gene TRBJ2-1; D not resolved. The V end lost 4 bases, the J end lost 5 bases, and 12 bases lay between the germline ends. CDR3 size: 14 residues. Germline V lookup: CDR1 SNHLY, CDR2 FYNNEI. The DNA for the CDR3 is TGTGCCAGCAGTGGGATGAATTCCCACAATGAGCAGTTCTTC. This encodes CASSGMNSHNEQFF.

This clonotype was seen ten or more times. The J gene is TRBJ1-5, the V gene TRBV4-2; a possible D gene is TRBD1 (5 bases). In germline, CDR1 is LGHNA, CDR2 YNFKEQ. Trimming removed 3 bases from V and 5 bases from J, with 14 bases in between. The CDR3 spans 15 residues. CDR3 amino acids: CASSHSGTYDQPQHF. The CDR3 coding sequence is TGTGCCAGCAGCCATTCCGGGACGTATGATCAGCCCCAGCATTTT.

This clonotype was seen at least ten times. The chain is built from TRBV28 and TRBJ2-1, with D tentatively TRBD1 (5 bases). CDR3 length: 16 amino acids. Germline CDR1 reads MDHEN; CDR2 reads SYDVKM. Trimming cost V 8 bases and J 2 bases, with 19 bases left between them. CDR3 sequence: CASAYPAQGAYNEQFF. The CDR3 bases are TGTGCCAGCGCCTACCCGGCGCAGGGCGCCTACAATGAGCAGTTCTTC.

The V gene is TRBV29-1, the J gene TRBJ2-3, with 8 bases identical to TRBD2. Unmatched junction bases numbered 9, after V lost 4 bases and J lost 3 bases. The CDR3 spans 15 residues. From germline, CDR1 is SQVTM and CDR2 ANQGSEA. The CDR3 region is CSVVGGGRTTDTQYF. In DNA form, the CDR3 reads TGCAGCGTTGTGGGTGGCGGGAGGACTACAGATACGCAGTATTTT.

This clonotype has only a few counts. V usage is TRBV27 and J usage is TRBJ2-1, with D tentatively TRBD1 or TRBD2 (5 bases each). CDR3 length equals 15 residues. CDR1 is MNHEY and CDR2 is SMNVEV in the germline V gene (reference sequence). Trimming pared 1 base from V and 2 bases from J, leaving 9 bases between. CDR3 DNA: TGTGCCAGCAGTTTATTGAGGGGCCCCTACAATGAGCAGTTCTTC. Its translation: CASSLLRGPYNEQFF.

The CDR3 bases are TGTGCCAGCAGCGTAGGAGGGGTAGAGACCCAGTACTTC. Translated: CASSVGGVETQYF. This rearrangement joins TRBV9 to TRBJ2-5; D is tentatively TRBD1 or TRBD2 (5 bases each). V was trimmed by 0 bases and J by 4 bases, leaving 7 bases between them. Germline assignment: CDR1 SGDLS and CDR2 YYNGEE. The length of the CDR3 is 13 residues. The whole variable domain, filled in from reference TRBV9 and TRBJ2-5, reads DSGVTQTPKHLITATGQRVTLRCSPRSGDLSVYWYQQSLDQGLQFLIQYYNGEERAKGNILERFSAQQFPDLHSELNLSSLELGDSALYFCASSVGGVETQYFGPGTRLLVL.

The V gene is TRBV29-1, the J gene TRBJ2-3, with a weak D call TRBD2 (5 bases). The CDR3 is 15 residues long. Germline lookup yields CDR1 SQVTM and CDR2 ANQGSEA. Trimming removed 6 bases from V and 1 base from J, with 17 bases in between. The CDR3: CSVGETAIRTDTQYF. The CDR3 nucleotides are TGCAGCGTCGGGGAAACAGCGATCCGCACAGATACGCAGTATTTT.

The J gene is TRBJ1-2, the V gene TRBV4-3; D unclear. The CDR3 length is 14 residues. The germline V gene has CDR1 LGHNA and CDR2 YSLEER. V dropped 4 bases and J dropped 2 bases, with 11 bases sitting between them. CDR3 loop: CASSRAGENYGYTF. CDR3 DNA: TGCGCCAGCAGCCGGGCAGGCGAAAACTATGGCTACACCTTC.

This clonotype was detected many times. The chain joins TRBV7-2 to TRBJ2-1, with TRBD2 as a possible D gene (6 bases). CDR3 length: 16 residues. Trimming took 3 bases from V and 3 from J, leaving 15 bases between them. Per the germline V gene, CDR1 is SGHTA and CDR2 is FQGNSA. The CDR3 reads CASSLVGGMNYNEQFF. The CDR3 nucleotides are TGTGCCAGCAGCTTGGTTGGAGGGATGAACTACAATGAGCAGTTCTTC.

This clonotype was found many times. The chain carries TRBV4-1 and TRBJ2-4; D is uncertain. Germline CDR1 is MGHRA and CDR2 is YSYEKL. Trimming cost V 1 base and J 6 bases, with 13 bases left between them. The CDR3 spans 15 residues. The CDR3 nucleotides are TGCGCCAGCAGCCAAGGAGGCTTGTTATTAAACATTCAGTACTTC. Translated, it gives CASSQGGLLLNIQYF.